This is a list of T cell receptor beta chains from one sample in a study of blood T cells in healthy people across ages. One entry per CDR3 protein, called by TCRdb with MiXCR from the 5' RACE reads. The sample has roughly 1.9 million distinct CDR3 sequences; roughly two fifths are singletons. The sequencing input was blood. These receptor sequences come from a human donor in good health. Both conserved end residues are part of each CDR3. The D gene is left open where the match is weak. The listing skips clone size in some rows; elsewhere it reads once, few, many or a size class.

size | J | D | V | DNA | CDR3
NA | TRBJ1-4 | TRBD1 | TRBV28 | TGTGCCAGCAGTAGACAGGGAGGACGGCTGTTTTTT | CASSRQGGRLFF
NA | TRBJ2-2 | NA | TRBV6-2/TRBV6-3 | TGTGCCAGCACCGGGGATCTGGAGAACACCGGGGAGCTGTTTTTT | CASTGDLENTGELFF
NA | TRBJ1-1 | NA | TRBV7-9 | TGTGCCAGCAGCTTAGGGGTGGGGCCCAGCGATGCTTTCTTT | CASSLGVGPSDAFF
NA | TRBJ1-1 | TRBD1 | TRBV20-1 | TGCAGTGCTATTGACAGGGGTATGAACACTGAAGCTTTCTTT | CSAIDRGMNTEAFF
once | TRBJ2-5 | NA | TRBV28 | TGTGCCAGCATCGGGGACCCAGAGACCCAGTACTTC | CASIGDPETQYF
few | TRBJ1-5 | TRBD1 | TRBV28 | TGTGCCAGCAGTCCCACTGGACAGGGGGATCAGCCCCAGCATTTT | CASSPTGQGDQPQHF
many | TRBJ2-5 | NA | TRBV7-3 | TGTGCCAGCAAGTACACGGGGGCCCTGGAAGAGACCCAGTACTTC | CASKYTGALEETQYF
NA | TRBJ1-2 | TRBD1 | TRBV4-3 | TGCGCCAGCAGCCATCCCGAGGACAGGGGGAAGGAAAACTATGGCTACACCTTC | CASSHPEDRGKENYGYTF
NA | TRBJ2-2 | NA | TRBV24-1 | TGTGCCACCAGTGATCCGGGACGCCCACCGAACACCGGGGAGCTGTTTTTT | CATSDPGRPPNTGELFF
NA | TRBJ2-5 | TRBD2 | TRBV9 | TGTGCCAGCAGCGCCCGACTAGCGGGGGGAAAGGAGACCCAGTACTTC | CASSARLAGGKETQYF
NA | TRBJ1-1 | NA | TRBV11-2 | TGTGCCAGCAGAGTTATGGGTGGTTACACTGAAGCTTTCTTT | CASRVMGGYTEAFF
once | TRBJ2-5 | NA | TRBV12-3/TRBV12-4 | TGTGCCAGCAGCCCCGGACCAGCGGGGACACTCCAAGAGACCCAGTACTTC | CASSPGPAGTLQETQYF
NA | TRBJ2-7 | NA | TRBV6-1 | TGTGCCAGCAGTCGGCATCTCGTGCAGGGGATCACCTCCTACGAGCAGTACTTC | CASSRHLVQGITSYEQYF
many | TRBJ1-1 | NA | TRBV5-1 | TGCGCCAGCAGCTCACAGGGCGGTAACACTGAAGCTTTCTTT | CASSSQGGNTEAFF
NA | TRBJ2-7 | TRBD2 | TRBV29-1 | TGCAGCGTTGAACTGATGGCTAGCGGGAGCCTAAGCTCCTACGAGCAGTACTTC | CSVELMASGSLSSYEQYF
NA | TRBJ1-2 | NA | TRBV19 | TGTGCCAGTAGTCCAGCCGACAGGTCCTATGGCTACACCTTC | CASSPADRSYGYTF
NA | TRBJ1-2 | NA | TRBV27 | TGTGCCATTCCCTTAGGGGTTGACGGCTACACCTTC | CAIPLGVDGYTF
many | TRBJ2-3 | TRBD2 | TRBV6-4 | TGTGCCAGCAGTGAATCTAGCGGGGGGGTCGATACGCAGTATTTT | CASSESSGGVDTQYF
NA | TRBJ2-1 | TRBD1 | TRBV15 | TGTGCCACCAGCAGACCCGGACAGGTAGCCTACAATGAGCAGTTCTTC | CATSRPGQVAYNEQFF
NA | TRBJ2-5 | NA | TRBV6-2/TRBV6-3 | TGTGCCAGCAGTTACTCGAGTTCCCGCGACGGGATATGGGAAGAGACCCAGTACTTC | CASSYSSSRDGIWEETQYF
many | TRBJ2-1 | NA | TRBV6-2/TRBV6-3 | TGTGCCAGCAGTTTCGGGACGGTATACAATGAGCAGTTCTTC | CASSFGTVYNEQFF
few | TRBJ1-5 | NA | TRBV7-2 | TGTGCCAGCAGCTTAATGGTCGGCGGCGGCGGGTGGCCCCAGCATTTT | CASSLMVGGGGWPQHF
NA | TRBJ2-1 | NA | TRBV7-8 | TGTGCCAGCAGCAATATACTCTGGGGGGATGAGCAGTTCTTC | CASSNILWGDEQFF
few | TRBJ2-6 | TRBD1 | TRBV6-5 | TGTGCCAGCAGTTACGGGGGACAGGGGAGATCTGGGGCCAACGTCCTGACTTTC | CASSYGGQGRSGANVLTF
NA | TRBJ1-1 | NA | TRBV28 | TGTGCCATCCGGACGAACACTGAAGCTTTCTTT | CAIRTNTEAFF
NA | TRBJ1-5 | NA | TRBV6-1 | TGTGCCAGCGGGCGGACAGTAGCCCCTGATCAGCCCCAGCATTTT | CASGRTVAPDQPQHF